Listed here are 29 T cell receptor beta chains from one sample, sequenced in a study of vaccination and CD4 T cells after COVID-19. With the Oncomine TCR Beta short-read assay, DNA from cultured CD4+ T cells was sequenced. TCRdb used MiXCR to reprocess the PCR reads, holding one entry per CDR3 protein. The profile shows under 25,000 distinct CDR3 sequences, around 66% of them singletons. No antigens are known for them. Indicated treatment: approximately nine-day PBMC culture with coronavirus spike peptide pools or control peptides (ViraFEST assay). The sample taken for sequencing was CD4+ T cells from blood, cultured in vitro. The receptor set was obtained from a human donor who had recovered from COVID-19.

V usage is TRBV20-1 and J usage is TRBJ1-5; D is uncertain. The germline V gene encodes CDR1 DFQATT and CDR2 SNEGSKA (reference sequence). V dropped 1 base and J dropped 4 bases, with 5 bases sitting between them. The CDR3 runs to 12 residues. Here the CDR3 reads CSARAGNQPQHF. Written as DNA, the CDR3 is TGCAGTGCTAGAGCCGGAAATCAGCCCCAGCATTTT.

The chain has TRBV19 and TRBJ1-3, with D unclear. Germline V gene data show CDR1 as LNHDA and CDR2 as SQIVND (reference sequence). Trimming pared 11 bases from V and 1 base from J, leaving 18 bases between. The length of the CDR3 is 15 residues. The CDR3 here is CAELSGVESGNTIYF. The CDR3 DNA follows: TGTGCCGAACTATCCGGTGTTGAGTCTGGAAACACCATATATTTT.

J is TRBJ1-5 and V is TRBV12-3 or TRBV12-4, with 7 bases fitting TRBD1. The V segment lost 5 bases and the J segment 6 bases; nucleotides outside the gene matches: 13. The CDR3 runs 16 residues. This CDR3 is CASSPSRRGLGQPQHF. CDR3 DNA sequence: TGTGCCAGCAGTCCGTCGCGCAGGGGGTTGGGTCAGCCCCAGCATTTT.

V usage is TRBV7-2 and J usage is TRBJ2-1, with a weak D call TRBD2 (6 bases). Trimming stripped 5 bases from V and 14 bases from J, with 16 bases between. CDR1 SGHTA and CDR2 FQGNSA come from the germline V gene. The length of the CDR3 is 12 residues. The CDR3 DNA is TGTGCCAGCAGCCCCGGCTGGGAGCGGGAGTTCTTC. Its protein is CASSPGWEREFF.

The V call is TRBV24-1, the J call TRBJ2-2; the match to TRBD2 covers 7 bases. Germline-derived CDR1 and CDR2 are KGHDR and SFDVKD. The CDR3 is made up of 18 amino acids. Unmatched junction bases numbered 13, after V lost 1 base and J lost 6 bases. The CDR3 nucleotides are TGTGCCACCAGTGATTTTATCGTCGGCGGGAGAGGCGCCGGGGAGCTGTTTTTT. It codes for CATSDFIVGGRGAGELFF.

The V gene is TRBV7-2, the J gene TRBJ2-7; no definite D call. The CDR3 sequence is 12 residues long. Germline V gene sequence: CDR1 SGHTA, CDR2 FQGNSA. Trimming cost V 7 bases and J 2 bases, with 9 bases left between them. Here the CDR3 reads CASTQDTYEQYF. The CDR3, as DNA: TGTGCCAGCACCCAAGACACCTACGAGCAGTACTTC.

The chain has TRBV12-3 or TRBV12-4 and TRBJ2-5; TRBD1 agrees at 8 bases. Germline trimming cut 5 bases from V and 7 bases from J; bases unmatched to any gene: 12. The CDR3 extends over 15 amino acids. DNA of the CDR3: TGTGCCAGCAGTAGAACCGGGACAACAGGGGGGACCCAGTACTTC. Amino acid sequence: CASSRTGTTGGTQYF.

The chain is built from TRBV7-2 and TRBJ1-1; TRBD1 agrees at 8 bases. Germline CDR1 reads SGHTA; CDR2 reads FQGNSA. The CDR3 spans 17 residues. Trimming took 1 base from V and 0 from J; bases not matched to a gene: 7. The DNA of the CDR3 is TGTGCCAGCAGCTTAGTTTGGACAGGGATGATGAACACTGAAGCTTTCTTT. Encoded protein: CASSLVWTGMMNTEAFF.

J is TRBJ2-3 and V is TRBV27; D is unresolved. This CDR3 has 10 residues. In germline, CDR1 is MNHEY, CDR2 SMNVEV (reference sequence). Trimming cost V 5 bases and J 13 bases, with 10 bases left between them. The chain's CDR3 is CASSPPLEYF. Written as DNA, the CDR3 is TGTGCCAGCAGTCCCCCACTGGAGTATTTT.

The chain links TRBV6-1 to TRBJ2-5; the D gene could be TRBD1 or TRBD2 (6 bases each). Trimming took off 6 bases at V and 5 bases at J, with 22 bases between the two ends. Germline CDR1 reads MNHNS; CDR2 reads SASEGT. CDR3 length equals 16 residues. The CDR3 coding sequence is TGTGCCAGCAGGGGGGCTGGTGGGGGGCTGAGGGAGACCCAGTACTTC. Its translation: CASRGAGGGLRETQYF.

In DNA form, the CDR3 reads TGTGCCAGCAGCTCCGGGACTACGTACTACGAGCAGTACTTC. This gives the protein CASSSGTTYYEQYF. The gene calls are TRBV7-2 and TRBJ2-7, with 7 bases matching TRBD2. Germline assignment: CDR1 SGHTA and CDR2 FQGNSA. Trimming at V came to 4 bases and at J to 3 bases, leaving 6 bases not matched to a gene. The CDR3 is 14 amino acids.

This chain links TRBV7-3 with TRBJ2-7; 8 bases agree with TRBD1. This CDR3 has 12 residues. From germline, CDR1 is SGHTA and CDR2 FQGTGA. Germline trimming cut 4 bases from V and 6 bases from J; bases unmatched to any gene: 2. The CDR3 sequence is CASSSGTGEQYF. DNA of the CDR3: TGTGCCAGCAGCTCAGGGACAGGCGAGCAGTACTTC.

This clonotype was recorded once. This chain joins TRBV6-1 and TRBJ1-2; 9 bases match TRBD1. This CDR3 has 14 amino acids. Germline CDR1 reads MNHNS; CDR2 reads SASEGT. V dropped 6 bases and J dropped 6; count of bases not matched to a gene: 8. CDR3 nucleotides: TGTGCCAGCAGCCGACAGGGGGTCAGAGATGGCTACACCTTC. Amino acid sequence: CASSRQGVRDGYTF.

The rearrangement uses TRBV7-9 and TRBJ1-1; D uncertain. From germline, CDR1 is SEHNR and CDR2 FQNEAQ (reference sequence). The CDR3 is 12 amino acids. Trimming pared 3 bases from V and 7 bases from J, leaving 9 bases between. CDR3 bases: TGTGCCAGCAGCTTGGTTACTAGTGAAGCTTTCTTT. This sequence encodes CASSLVTSEAFF.

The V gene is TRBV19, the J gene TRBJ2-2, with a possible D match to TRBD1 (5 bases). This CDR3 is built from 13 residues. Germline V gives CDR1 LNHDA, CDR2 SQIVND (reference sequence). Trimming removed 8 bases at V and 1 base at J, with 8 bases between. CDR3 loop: CASVTGNTGELFF. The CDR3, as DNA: TGTGCCAGTGTAACAGGGAACACCGGGGAGCTGTTTTTT.

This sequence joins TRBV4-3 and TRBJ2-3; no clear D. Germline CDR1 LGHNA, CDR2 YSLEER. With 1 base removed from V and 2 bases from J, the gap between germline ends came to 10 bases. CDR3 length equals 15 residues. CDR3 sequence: CASSQVGVFTDTQYF. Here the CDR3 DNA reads TGCGCCAGCAGCCAAGTCGGAGTATTCACAGATACGCAGTATTTT.

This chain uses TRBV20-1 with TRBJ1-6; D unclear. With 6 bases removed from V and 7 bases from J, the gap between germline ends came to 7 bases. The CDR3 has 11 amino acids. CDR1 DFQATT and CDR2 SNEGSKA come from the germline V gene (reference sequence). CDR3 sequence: CSAYSNSPLHF. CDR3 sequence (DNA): TGCAGTGCCTACAGCAATTCACCCCTCCACTTT.

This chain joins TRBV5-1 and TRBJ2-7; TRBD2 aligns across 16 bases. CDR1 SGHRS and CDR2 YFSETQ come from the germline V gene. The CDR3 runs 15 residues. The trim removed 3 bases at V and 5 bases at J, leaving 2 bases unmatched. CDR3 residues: CASSWGTSGRDEQYF. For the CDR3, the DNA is TGCGCCAGCAGCTGGGGGACTAGCGGGAGGGACGAGCAGTACTTC.

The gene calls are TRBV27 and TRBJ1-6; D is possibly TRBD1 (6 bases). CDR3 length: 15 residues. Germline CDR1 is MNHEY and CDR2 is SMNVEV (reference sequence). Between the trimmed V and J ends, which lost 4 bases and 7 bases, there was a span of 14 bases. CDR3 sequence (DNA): TGTGCCAGCAGTTCGAGAGGGGGTCGGAATTCACCCCTCCACTTT. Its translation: CASSSRGGRNSPLHF.

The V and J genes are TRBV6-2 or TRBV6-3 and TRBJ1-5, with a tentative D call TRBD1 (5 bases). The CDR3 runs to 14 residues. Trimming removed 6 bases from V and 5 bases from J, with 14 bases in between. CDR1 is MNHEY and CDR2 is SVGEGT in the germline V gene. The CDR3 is CASSQQVQDQPQHF. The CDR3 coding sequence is TGTGCCAGCAGCCAACAGGTTCAGGATCAGCCCCAGCATTTT.

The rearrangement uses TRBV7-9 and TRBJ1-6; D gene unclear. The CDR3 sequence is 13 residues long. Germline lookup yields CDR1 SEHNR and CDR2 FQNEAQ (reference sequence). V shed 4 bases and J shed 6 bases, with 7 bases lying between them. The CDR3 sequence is CASSSQLNSPLHF. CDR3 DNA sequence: TGTGCCAGCAGCTCCCAGCTTAATTCACCCCTCCACTTT.

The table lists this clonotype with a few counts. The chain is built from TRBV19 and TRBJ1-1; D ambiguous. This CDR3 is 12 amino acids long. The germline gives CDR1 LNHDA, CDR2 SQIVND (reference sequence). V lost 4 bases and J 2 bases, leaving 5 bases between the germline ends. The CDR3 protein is CASSNRNTEAFF. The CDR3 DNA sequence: TGTGCCAGTAGTAACAGAAACACTGAAGCTTTCTTT.

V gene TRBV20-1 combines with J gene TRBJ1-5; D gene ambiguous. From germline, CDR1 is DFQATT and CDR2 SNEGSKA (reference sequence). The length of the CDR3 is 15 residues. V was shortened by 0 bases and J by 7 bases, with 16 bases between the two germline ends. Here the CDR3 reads CSARDRRTGEQPQHF. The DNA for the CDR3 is TGCAGTGCTAGAGATCGGAGGACGGGAGAACAGCCCCAGCATTTT.

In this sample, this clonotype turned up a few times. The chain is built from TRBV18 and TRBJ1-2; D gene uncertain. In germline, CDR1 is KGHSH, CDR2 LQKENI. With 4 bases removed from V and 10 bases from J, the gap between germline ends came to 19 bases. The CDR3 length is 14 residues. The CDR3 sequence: CASSRRGEKDAYTF. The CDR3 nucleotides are TGTGCCAGCTCACGACGGGGAGAGAAGGATGCCTACACCTTC.

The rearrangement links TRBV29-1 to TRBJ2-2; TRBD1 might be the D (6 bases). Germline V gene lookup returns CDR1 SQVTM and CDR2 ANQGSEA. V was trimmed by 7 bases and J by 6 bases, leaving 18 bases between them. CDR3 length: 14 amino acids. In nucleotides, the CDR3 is TGCAGCGCCCGGTGGGGGCCTATTGCCGGGGAGCTGTTTTTT. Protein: CSARWGPIAGELFF.

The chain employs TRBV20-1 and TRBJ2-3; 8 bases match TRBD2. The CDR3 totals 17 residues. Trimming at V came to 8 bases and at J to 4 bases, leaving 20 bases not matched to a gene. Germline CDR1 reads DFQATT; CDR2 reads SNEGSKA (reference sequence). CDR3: CSPISEVGAGVPDTQYF. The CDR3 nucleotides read TGCAGTCCCATCTCCGAAGTAGGAGCGGGAGTCCCAGATACGCAGTATTTT.

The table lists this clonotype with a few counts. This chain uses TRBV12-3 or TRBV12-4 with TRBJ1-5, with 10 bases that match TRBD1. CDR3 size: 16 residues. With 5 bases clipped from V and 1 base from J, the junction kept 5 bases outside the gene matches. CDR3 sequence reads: CASSIRTGGSNQPQHF. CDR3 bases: TGTGCCAGCAGTATTCGGACAGGGGGGAGCAATCAGCCCCAGCATTTT.

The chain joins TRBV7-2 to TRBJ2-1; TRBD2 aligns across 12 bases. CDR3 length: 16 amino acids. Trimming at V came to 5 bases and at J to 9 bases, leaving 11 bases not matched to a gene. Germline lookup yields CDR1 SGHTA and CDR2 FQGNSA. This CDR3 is CASSPGGLAGSAEQFF. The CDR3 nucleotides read TGTGCCAGCAGCCCCGGGGGACTAGCGGGTTCGGCTGAGCAGTTCTTC. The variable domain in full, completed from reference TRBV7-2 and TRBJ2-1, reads GAGVSQSPSNKVTEKGKDVELRCDPISGHTALYWYRQSLGQGLEFLIYFQGNSAPDKSGLPSDRFSAERTGGSVSTLTIQRTQQEDSAVYLCASSPGGLAGSAEQFFGPGTRLTVL.

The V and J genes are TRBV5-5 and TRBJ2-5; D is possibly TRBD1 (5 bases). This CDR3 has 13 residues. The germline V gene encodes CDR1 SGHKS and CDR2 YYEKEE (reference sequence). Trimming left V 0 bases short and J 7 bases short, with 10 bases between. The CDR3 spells CASSLGLQGTQYF. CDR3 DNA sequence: TGTGCCAGCAGCTTGGGGCTTCAGGGGACCCAGTACTTC. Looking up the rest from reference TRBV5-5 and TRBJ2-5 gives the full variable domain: DAGVTQSPTHLIKTRGQQVTLRCSPISGHKSVSWYQQVLGQGPQFIFQYYEKEERGRGNFPDRFSARQFPNYSSELNVNALLLGDSALYLCASSLGLQGTQYFGPGTRLLVL.